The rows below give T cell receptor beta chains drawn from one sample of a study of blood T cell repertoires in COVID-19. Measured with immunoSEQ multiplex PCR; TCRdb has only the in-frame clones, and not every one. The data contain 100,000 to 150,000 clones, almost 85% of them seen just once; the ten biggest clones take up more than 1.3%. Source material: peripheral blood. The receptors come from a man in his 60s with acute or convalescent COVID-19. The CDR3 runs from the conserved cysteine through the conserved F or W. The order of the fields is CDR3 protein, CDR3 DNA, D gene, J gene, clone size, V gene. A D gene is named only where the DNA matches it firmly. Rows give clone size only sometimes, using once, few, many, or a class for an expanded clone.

CASSQEGTEAFF	TGTGCCAGCAGCCAGGAGGGCACTGAAGCTTTCTTT	NA	TRBJ1-1	NA	TRBV3-1/TRBV3-2
CASRDRFMNTEAFF	TGTGCCAGCAGGGACAGGTTCATGAACACTGAAGCTTTCTTT	TRBD1	TRBJ1-1	few	TRBV6-5
CASSQRLAGTTGELFF	TGTGCCAGCAGCCAAAGGCTAGCGGGGACCACCGGGGAGCTGTTTTTT	TRBD2	TRBJ2-2	NA	TRBV3-1/TRBV3-2
CASSEMAGGNSGNTIYF	TGCGCCAGCAGTGAAATGGCAGGGGGCAACTCTGGAAACACCATATATTTT	TRBD1	TRBJ1-3	NA	TRBV10-1
CASSPRGNDGYTF	TGTGCCAGCTCACCACGCGGGAACGATGGCTACACCTTC	NA	TRBJ1-2	NA	TRBV18
CASSVDRGYSYGYTF	TGCGCCAGCAGTGTTGACAGGGGTTATAGCTATGGCTACACCTTC	TRBD1	TRBJ1-2	NA	TRBV10-2
CASSEEATNEKLFF	TGTGCCAGTAGTGAGGAGGCAACTAATGAAAAACTGTTTTTT	NA	TRBJ1-4	NA	TRBV19
CASRGQGNTGELFF	TGTGCCAGCAGAGGACAGGGCAACACCGGGGAGCTGTTTTTT	TRBD1	TRBJ2-2	NA	TRBV27
CASSLQGHTGELFF	TGTGCCAGTAGCTTACAGGGACACACCGGGGAGCTGTTTTTT	NA	TRBJ2-2	NA	TRBV19
CASSPGGVRYEQYF	TGCGCCAGCAGCCCCGGAGGGGTTCGCTACGAGCAGTACTTC	NA	TRBJ2-7	NA	TRBV5-1
CASSLEGLGGNEQFF	TGCGCCAGCAGCTTGGAAGGTTTAGGGGGAAATGAGCAGTTCTTC	NA	TRBJ2-1	NA	TRBV5-1
CASSLSGDYEQYF	TGCGCCAGCAGCTTATCAGGGGACTACGAGCAGTACTTC	NA	TRBJ2-7	NA	TRBV5-1
CSTDKTGNTEAFF	TGCAGCACCGATAAGACAGGGAACACTGAAGCTTTCTTT	NA	TRBJ1-1	NA	TRBV29-1
CASSIRDRDNEQFF	TGTGCCAGCAGCATCCGGGACAGGGATAATGAGCAGTTCTTC	TRBD1	TRBJ2-1	NA	TRBV5-4
CASSRGLAGAEGDTQYF	TGTGCCAGCAGCCGGGGACTAGCGGGCGCCGAAGGCGATACGCAGTATTTT	TRBD2	TRBJ2-3	NA	TRBV9
CASSSRDRGAFKLFF	TGTGCCAGCAGCTCCCGGGACAGGGGGGCCTTCAAACTGTTTTTT	TRBD1	TRBJ1-4	NA	TRBV9
CASSPRAGNTEAFF	TGTGCCAGCTCACCAAGAGCGGGGAACACTGAAGCTTTCTTT	NA	TRBJ1-1	few	TRBV18
CASSPSGGTGYEQYF	TGTGCCAGCAGTCCTAGCGGGGGGACTGGCTACGAGCAGTACTTC	TRBD2	TRBJ2-7	few	TRBV28
CASSWGGLNTGELFF	TGCGCCAGCAGCTGGGGGGGACTGAACACCGGGGAGCTGTTTTTT	TRBD2	TRBJ2-2	NA	TRBV5-1
CAVLSPAYYEQYF	TGTGCCGTACTTAGCCCTGCCTACTACGAGCAGTACTTC	NA	TRBJ2-7	NA	TRBV28
CAWSAATRETQYF	TGTGCCTGGAGTGCCGCAACCAGGGAGACCCAGTACTTC	NA	TRBJ2-5	once	TRBV30
CASSLSGTGVPYEQYF	TGTGCCAGCAGCCTTTCCGGGACAGGGGTACCCTACGAGCAGTACTTC	TRBD1	TRBJ2-7	NA	TRBV7-9
CASSVTGSSYNEQFF	TGCGCCAGCAGTGTGACGGGGAGCTCCTACAATGAGCAGTTCTTC	NA	TRBJ2-1	few	TRBV10-1
CASSLAGNQPQHF	TGCGCCAGCAGCTTGGCGGGCAATCAGCCCCAGCATTTT	NA	TRBJ1-5	NA	TRBV5-1
CASSADRGLSAEAFF	TGTGCCAGCAGCGCGGACAGGGGGCTCTCGGCTGAAGCTTTCTTT	TRBD1	TRBJ1-1	NA	TRBV11-2
CATAGFGQPQHF	TGTGCCACCGCAGGGTTTGGGCAGCCCCAGCATTTT	NA	TRBJ1-5	NA	TRBV15
CATSRDSGGYGYTF	TGTGCCACCAGCAGAGATTCAGGGGGTTATGGCTACACCTTC	TRBD1	TRBJ1-2	NA	TRBV15
CASSSPRGKHSPLHF	TGTGCCAGCAGCTCCCCCAGGGGAAAGCATTCACCCCTCCACTTT	NA	TRBJ1-6	NA	TRBV11-1
CASGILGGNTEAFF	TGTGCTAGTGGTATCCTAGGGGGGAACACTGAAGCTTTCTTT	NA	TRBJ1-1	NA	TRBV12-5
CASRGTSGIYEQYF	TGTGCCAGTAGAGGGACTAGCGGAATCTACGAGCAGTACTTC	TRBD2	TRBJ2-7	NA	TRBV19
CASSLDATGLLSGANVLTF	TGTGCCAGCAGCTTAGATGCAACAGGGCTACTTTCTGGGGCCAACGTCCTGACTTTC	NA	TRBJ2-6	NA	TRBV11-2
CASSATQQFTDTQYF	TGTGCCAGCAGCGCGACGCAACAGTTCACAGATACGCAGTATTTT	NA	TRBJ2-3	NA	TRBV7-8
CASSESGKAFF	TGTGCCAGCAGTGAATCAGGGAAAGCTTTCTTT	NA	TRBJ1-1	few	TRBV25-1
CASSQGLNTEAFF	TGTGCCAGCAGTCAGGGGCTGAACACTGAAGCTTTCTTT	NA	TRBJ1-1	NA	TRBV6-5
CASSSDRYSPEQYF	TGTGCCAGCAGCTCAGACAGGTACTCCCCCGAGCAGTACTTC	NA	TRBJ2-7	NA	TRBV11-3
CASSYSGGSQETQYF	TGTGCCAGCAGTTACTCGGGGGGGTCCCAAGAGACCCAGTACTTC	TRBD2	TRBJ2-5	NA	TRBV6-5
CASSFSGNTEAFF	TGTGCCAGCAGTTTCTCAGGGAACACTGAAGCTTTCTTT	NA	TRBJ1-1	NA	TRBV27
CAIKGQKTTNYGYTF	TGTGCCATCAAGGGACAGAAGACAACTAACTATGGCTACACCTTC	TRBD1	TRBJ1-2	NA	TRBV10-3
CASGLVTGGTEAFF	TGTGCTAGTGGTTTGGTGACAGGGGGCACTGAAGCTTTCTTT	TRBD1	TRBJ1-1	NA	TRBV12-5
CASSLGTGTNTEAFF	TGTGCCAGCAGCTTGGGGACAGGGACGAACACTGAAGCTTTCTTT	TRBD1	TRBJ1-1	NA	TRBV5-8
CASSARNYGYTF	TGCGCCAGCAGCGCTCGGAACTATGGCTACACCTTC	NA	TRBJ1-2	NA	TRBV5-1
CASSLSRLTGELFF	TGTGCCAGCAGTTTATCTAGGTTAACCGGGGAGCTGTTTTTT	NA	TRBJ2-2	NA	TRBV6-6
CAHSGQTNEKLFF	TGTGCCCATTCAGGACAGACTAATGAAAAACTGTTTTTT	NA	TRBJ1-4	NA	TRBV30
CASSFGDTRTEAFF	TGTGCCAGCAGCTTTGGCGACACAAGAACTGAAGCTTTCTTT	NA	TRBJ1-1	NA	TRBV5-4
CASSQGGGVVNEQFF	TGCGCCAGCAGCCAAGGGGGGGGAGTGGTCAATGAGCAGTTCTTC	TRBD2	TRBJ2-1	NA	TRBV4-1
CASSLDRGETQYF	TGTGCCAGCAGCTTAGACAGGGGAGAGACCCAGTACTTC	TRBD1	TRBJ2-5	NA	TRBV7-9